Following are 14 T cell receptor beta chains from one sample sequenced in a study of vaccination and CD4 T cells after COVID-19. No antigen is known for these receptors. The treatment denotes: approximately nine-day PBMC culture with coronavirus spike peptide pools or control peptides (ViraFEST assay). Scientists ran DNA taken from cultured CD4+ T cells through the Oncomine TCR Beta short-read assay for sequencing. From the PCR reads, TCRdb called clonotypes with MiXCR, one entry per CDR3 protein. The profile shows some 15,000 distinct CDR3 sequences, approximately 55% of them singletons. The sequencing used CD4+ T cells from blood, cultured in vitro, collected before SARS-CoV-2 vaccination. The receptors shown here come from a human donor who had recovered from COVID-19.

The chain links TRBV20-1 to TRBJ2-5; D possibly corresponds to TRBD1 (6 bases). The ends were cut back, 5 bases at V and 5 bases at J, with 18 bases in the middle. There are 14 residues in the CDR3. The germline V gene has CDR1 DFQATT and CDR2 SNEGSKA (reference sequence). The CDR3 loop reads CSAPRRGIQETQYF. The CDR3 coding sequence is TGCAGTGCTCCAAGAAGGGGGATTCAGGAGACCCAGTACTTC.

This rearrangement joins TRBV27 to TRBJ1-1; 9 bases map to TRBD1. The CDR3 has 16 residues. The germline CDR1 and CDR2 sequences are MNHEY and SMNVEV (reference sequence). V shed 7 bases, J shed 0 bases, and the junction held 9 bases outside the gene matches. The CDR3 spells CASKQQQGAMNTEAFF. CDR3 in DNA: TGTGCCAGCAAACAACAACAGGGGGCGATGAACACTGAAGCTTTCTTT.

This clonotype was seen a few times. The chain joins TRBV20-1 to TRBJ2-7; TRBD1 agrees at 9 bases. The CDR3 has 15 residues. CDR1 is DFQATT, CDR2 SNEGSKA, per germline (reference sequence). V lost 3 bases and J lost 3; bases outside the gene matches: 9. The CDR3 loop reads CSARNPGTGIYEQYF. The CDR3 bases are TGCAGTGCTAGGAACCCCGGGACAGGGATCTACGAGCAGTACTTC.

The chain links TRBV19 to TRBJ2-1; no firm D call. Germline CDR1 is LNHDA and CDR2 is SQIVND (reference sequence). The V and J ends lost 7 bases and 0 bases respectively, with 13 bases between them. The CDR3 runs to 15 residues. CDR3: CASTQDRSSYNEQFF. CDR3 DNA sequence: TGTGCCAGTACCCAAGACCGGAGCTCCTACAATGAGCAGTTCTTC.

The rearrangement uses TRBV11-1 and TRBJ1-1; 8 nucleotides align to TRBD1. V lost 4 bases to trimming and J lost 1 base; unmatched junction nucleotides: 8. The CDR3 covers 16 residues. The germline CDR1 and CDR2 sequences are SGHAT and FQDESV (reference sequence). CDR3 protein: CASSSKADRANTEAFF. In DNA form, the CDR3 reads TGTGCCAGCAGCTCGAAGGCGGACAGGGCGAACACTGAAGCTTTCTTT.

This sequence joins TRBV19 and TRBJ2-3; D could derive from TRBD1 or TRBD2 (5 bases each). This CDR3 is built from 15 residues. V was clipped by 9 bases and J by 2 bases, with 18 bases between them. Germline loops: CDR1 LNHDA, CDR2 SQIVND (reference sequence). CDR3 in DNA: TGTGCCAGCCAAAATCCGGGACCTAACACAGATACGCAGTATTTT. Translation gives CASQNPGPNTDTQYF.

V gene TRBV27 combines with J gene TRBJ1-4; a possible D gene is TRBD1 (5 bases). The CDR3 is 15 amino acids. Per germline, CDR1 MNHEY and CDR2 SMNVEV (reference sequence). The V gene lost 7 bases and the J gene lost 0 bases, with 12 bases spanning the gap. The CDR3 nucleotides are TGTGCCAGCACCTCTACGGGGGCAACTAATGAAAAACTGTTTTTT. Translation: CASTSTGATNEKLFF.

This sequence joins TRBV7-2 and TRBJ2-7; 7 positions agree with TRBD1. The CDR3 is 15 residues long. CDR1 and CDR2 (germline): SGHTA, FQGNSA. V was pared by 5 bases and J by 7 bases, with 14 bases of the junction left unmatched. The CDR3 region is CASSPGTASWEEQYF. The CDR3 DNA is TGTGCCAGCAGCCCGGGGACAGCCTCCTGGGAGGAGCAGTACTTC.

This clonotype was detected a few times. The rearrangement links TRBV7-2 to TRBJ1-1; D uncertain. CDR1 and CDR2 (germline): SGHTA, FQGNSA. The V end lost 2 bases, the J end lost 1 base, and 5 bases lay between the germline ends. CDR3 length equals 13 residues. The DNA of the CDR3 is TGTGCCAGCAGCTTAACAGAGAACACTGAAGCTTTCTTT. It translates to CASSLTENTEAFF. The variable domain in full, completed from reference TRBV7-2 and TRBJ1-1, reads GAGVSQSPSNKVTEKGKDVELRCDPISGHTALYWYRQSLGQGLEFLIYFQGNSAPDKSGLPSDRFSAERTGGSVSTLTIQRTQQEDSAVYLCASSLTENTEAFFGQGTRLTVV.

This clonotype showed up just a few times. V and J are TRBV7-9 and TRBJ2-1; TRBD2 might be the D (6 bases). The CDR3 totals 16 residues. CDR1 and CDR2 (germline): SEHNR, FQNEAQ (reference sequence). Trimming stripped 8 bases from V and 0 bases from J, with 17 bases between. The CDR3 is CASRIGSGGSYNEQFF. CDR3 bases: TGTGCCAGCCGGATCGGTAGCGGAGGCTCCTACAATGAGCAGTTCTTC. The full variable domain, its missing parts supplied by reference TRBV7-9 and TRBJ2-1, is DTGVSQNPRHKITKRGQNVTFRCDPISEHNRLYWYRQTLGQGPEFLTYFQNEAQLEKSRLLSDRFSAERPKGSFSTLEIQRTEQGDSAMYLCASRIGSGGSYNEQFFGPGTRLTVL.

This clonotype was seen a handful of times. The rearrangement links TRBV6-1 to TRBJ1-2; 8 nucleotides match TRBD1. The CDR3 totals 17 residues. Trimming took 5 bases from V and 3 from J; bases not matched to a gene: 14. In germline, CDR1 is MNHNS, CDR2 SASEGT. CDR3 in amino acids: CASSRTFGQGSHYGYTF. The CDR3 DNA reads TGTGCCAGCAGTAGGACCTTTGGACAGGGATCGCACTATGGCTACACCTTC.

This sequence joins TRBV5-4 and TRBJ1-2; D gene ambiguous. V dropped 6 bases and J dropped 1 base, with 13 bases sitting between them. CDR3 length equals 14 residues. Germline V gives CDR1 SGHNT, CDR2 YYREEE (reference sequence). CDR3 loop: CASNPGRVNYGYTF. In nucleotides, the CDR3 is TGTGCCAGCAATCCAGGCCGAGTTAACTATGGCTACACCTTC.

The CDR3: CASSAQGTEAFF. The CDR3 DNA reads as TGTGCCAGCAGCGCGCAAGGGACAGAAGCTTTCTTT. The gene calls are TRBV11-3 and TRBJ1-1; tentative D call: TRBD1 (6 bases). The length of the CDR3 is 12 residues. Germline CDR1 SGHNT, CDR2 YENEEA. V was trimmed by 5 bases and J by 8 bases, leaving 12 bases between them.

Written as DNA, the CDR3 is TGTGCCACCCGACAGGGAACCTCCTACGAGCAGTACTTC. It yields the protein CATRQGTSYEQYF. The chain joins TRBV10-3 to TRBJ2-7; 7 nucleotides match TRBD1. Germline CDR1 reads ENHRY; CDR2 reads SYGVKD. Trimming removed 10 bases from V and 0 bases from J; junction bases left unmatched: 6. This CDR3 has 13 amino acids.